This T cell receptor (beta chain) comes out of a study of shared clonotypes between healthy human individuals. Per sorted-subset replicate PCR, input was around 200 ng DNA, representing around 30,000 T cell genomes. Source study methods: ImmunoSEQ output held junction-only sequences without quality scores, so filtering differed. Here immunoSEQ multiplex PCR was the method, and the copy in TCRdb shows in-frame clones only, minus some. V, J and clone size are taken as reported in that table, and D and trimming were inferred from the DNA itself. The repertoire includes hundreds of thousands of clones, approximately 95% of them detected once, and 0.05% to 0.07% sits in the top ten. In germline, CDR1 is SGHTA, CDR2 FQGNSA. The CDR3 has 13 residues. V shed 6 bases and J shed 5 bases, with 12 bases lying between them. General observations from the study: Clonotype sharing among donors was expected to depend on sequencing depth. Of the naive CD4 clonotypes, roughly 5% were shared across a handful of donors.

Concerning this clone itself: Its antigen is currently unknown.

V usage is TRBV7-2 and J usage is TRBJ2-3, with D hard to call. This receptor was taken from a woman younger than 45 in good health. The sequencing input was naive CD4+ T cells sorted from blood. Noted subset: CD45RA+ positively selected. The CDR3 is CASRPGWGDTQYF. The CDR3 DNA reads as TGTGCCAGCAGGCCCGGGTGGGGAGATACGCAGTATTTT.